This T cell receptor beta chain was retrieved from a study of T cells after posttransplantation cyclophosphamide. Whole-study results and caveats: TRB overlap between skin or GI tissue T cells and blood was limited.

Assay used: immunoSEQ multiplex PCR; TCRdb lists only in-frame clones, some missing. The data show about 36,000 clones, with roughly 78% seen just once and 7.5% to 9.5% held by the top ten. Comment on this clone: Its antigen is still unknown.

Busulfan-fludarabine conditioning, marrow transplant, and cyclophosphamide on days +3 and +4 were administered. The material was CD4+ T cells sorted from blood, obtained about 1,900 days after a stem cell transplant with posttransplant cyclophosphamide. This receptor was obtained from a female patient in her forties who received an allogeneic stem cell transplant from a related donor, was CMV-positive, and had no GVHD. Part of the T cells may come from the graft donor.

CDR3 nucleotides: TGTGCCAGCAGCGCGGGGACAGGGGAATACGAGCAGTACTTC. Its translation: CASSAGTGEYEQYF. V and J are TRBV9 and TRBJ2-7; 10 positions agree with TRBD1. Trimming at V came to 3 bases and at J to 4 bases, leaving 4 bases not matched to a gene. Per the germline V gene, CDR1 is SGDLS and CDR2 is YYNGEE. The CDR3 covers 14 residues. The entire variable domain, with the rest obtained from reference TRBV9 and TRBJ2-7, is as follows: DSGVTQTPKHLITATGQRVTLRCSPRSGDLSVYWYQQSLDQGLQFLIQYYNGEERAKGNILERFSAQQFPDLHSELNLSSLELGDSALYFCASSAGTGEYEQYFGPGTRLTVT.